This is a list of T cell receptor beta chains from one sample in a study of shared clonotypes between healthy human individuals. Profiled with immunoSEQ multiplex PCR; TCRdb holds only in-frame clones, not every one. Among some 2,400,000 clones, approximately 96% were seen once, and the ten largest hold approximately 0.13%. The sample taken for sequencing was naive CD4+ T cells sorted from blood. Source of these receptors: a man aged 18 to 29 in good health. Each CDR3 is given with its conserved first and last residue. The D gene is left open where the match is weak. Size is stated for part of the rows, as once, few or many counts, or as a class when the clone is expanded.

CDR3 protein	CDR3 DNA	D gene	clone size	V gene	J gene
CASSDRTGQNTEAFF	TGTGCCAGCAGCGACAGGACAGGGCAGAACACTGAAGCTTTCTTT	TRBD1	.	TRBV7-2	TRBJ1-1
CASSAPVPGQGNTEAFF	TGTGCCAGCAGTGCGCCAGTTCCGGGACAGGGGAACACTGAAGCTTTCTTT	TRBD1	.	TRBV6-1	TRBJ1-1
CASSLPPGANVLTF	TGTGCCAGCAGCTTACCGCCGGGGGCCAACGTCCTGACTTTC	.	.	TRBV7-2	TRBJ2-6
CASTPGLAGGENEQYF	TGTGCCAGCACTCCGGGACTAGCGGGGGGGGAGAACGAGCAGTACTTC	TRBD2	.	TRBV2	TRBJ2-7
CASRDHGAHEQYF	TGTGCCAGCAGGGATCATGGCGCCCACGAGCAGTACTTC	.	.	TRBV5-4	TRBJ2-7
CATSRDVNTEAFF	TGTGCCACCAGCAGAGACGTGAACACTGAAGCTTTCTTT	.	.	TRBV15	TRBJ1-1
CASREGLSNTGELFF	TGTGCCAGCAGGGAGGGACTGTCGAACACCGGGGAGCTGTTTTTT	.	.	TRBV6-1	TRBJ2-2
CASSYELRAYEQYF	TGTGCCAGCAGTTACGAATTGCGAGCCTACGAGCAGTACTTC	.	.	TRBV6-5	TRBJ2-7
CASSQGRGEYGYTF	TGTGCCAGCTCACAAGGCAGGGGAGAGTATGGCTACACCTTC	.	once	TRBV18	TRBJ1-2
CASGYGRGANTGELFF	TGTGCCAGCGGATACGGGCGGGGGGCGAACACCGGGGAGCTGTTTTTT	TRBD2	.	TRBV7-2	TRBJ2-2
CASSEQGRQPQHF	TGTGCCAGCAGTGAACAGGGACGACAGCCCCAGCATTTT	.	.	TRBV28	TRBJ1-5
CAVFSPYEKLFF	TGTGCCGTTTTTTCGCCTTATGAAAAACTGTTTTTT	.	.	TRBV28	TRBJ1-4
CASSEQGAGSPLHF	TGTGCCAGCAGTGAACAGGGGGCGGGATCACCCCTCCACTTT	TRBD1	.	TRBV6-1	TRBJ1-6
CASSLDTGIRGRLAGGLISYEQYF	TGTGCCAGCAGTTTAGATACCGGGATCAGAGGCCGACTAGCGGGGGGCCTGATCTCCTACGAGCAGTACTTC	TRBD2	.	TRBV28	TRBJ2-7
CASSSPGTELYGYTF	TGTGCCAGCAGTTCCCCCGGGACAGAACTGTATGGCTACACCTTC	TRBD1	.	TRBV28	TRBJ1-2
CASSDEGAYEQYF	TGTGCCAGCAGTGATGAGGGGGCCTACGAGCAGTACTTC	.	.	TRBV2	TRBJ2-7
CASSLSAQGLYTF	TGTGCCAGCAGTTTATCGGCCCAGGGGCTCTACACCTTC	.	.	TRBV27	TRBJ1-2
CASRTDPAGNTIYF	TGTGCCAGCAGGACGGACCCAGCGGGAAACACCATATATTTT	.	.	TRBV6-1	TRBJ1-3
CASSYIPDRVTGELFF	TGTGCCAGCAGCTATATACCGGACAGGGTCACCGGGGAGCTGTTTTTT	TRBD1	once	TRBV7-8	TRBJ2-2
CASTRGRGETQYF	TGCGCCAGCACCCGCGGGCGGGGGGAGACCCAGTACTTC	TRBD2	.	TRBV10-2	TRBJ2-5
CASGDTGAGNTIYF	TGTGCCAGCGGAGATACAGGGGCTGGAAACACCATATATTTT	TRBD1	.	TRBV19	TRBJ1-3
CASSPGTGVDTQYF	TGCGCCAGCAGTCCCGGGACAGGGGTAGATACGCAGTATTTT	TRBD1	.	TRBV10-1	TRBJ2-3
CASSRGNSSNRETQYF	TGTGCCAGCAGCCGTGGGAACAGCTCTAACAGGGAGACCCAGTACTTC	.	.	TRBV11-3	TRBJ2-5
CASSGQGRRDEKLFF	TGTGCCAGCAGCGGACAGGGGCGGCGTGATGAAAAACTGTTTTTT	TRBD1	.	TRBV28	TRBJ1-4
CASSFPLAGDLTGELFF	TGCGCCAGCAGCTTCCCACTAGCGGGGGACCTCACCGGGGAGCTGTTTTTT	TRBD2	.	TRBV5-1	TRBJ2-2
CASTARGTRFTEAFF	TGTGCCAGCACTGCCAGGGGGACCCGGTTCACTGAAGCTTTCTTT	TRBD1	.	TRBV6-1	TRBJ1-1
CASSQDSNYGYTF	TGTGCCAGCAGCCAGGACAGTAACTATGGCTACACCTTC	.	.	TRBV5-4	TRBJ1-2
CASSWEGADTQYF	TGTGCCAGCAGTTGGGAGGGCGCAGATACGCAGTATTTT	TRBD2	.	TRBV28	TRBJ2-3
CASSRSGQETQYF	TGTGCCAGCAGCAGATCAGGGCAAGAGACCCAGTACTTC	.	.	TRBV9	TRBJ2-5
CASSFGVAETQYF	TGTGCCAGCAGCTTCGGGGTAGCAGAGACCCAGTACTTC	.	.	TRBV7-8	TRBJ2-5
CASSLVSTEAFF	TGTGCCAGCAGCTTAGTTAGCACCGAAGCTTTCTTT	.	.	TRBV7-9	TRBJ1-1
CASSANGLAGGGELFF	TGTGCCAGCAGCGCAAACGGACTAGCGGGAGGCGGGGAGCTGTTTTTT	TRBD2	.	TRBV6-4	TRBJ2-2
CASSLLGRVVNEQFF	TGCGCCAGCAGCTTACTAGGCCGGGTTGTGAATGAGCAGTTCTTC	.	.	TRBV5-1	TRBJ2-1
CASSQDLYANYGYTF	TGCGCCAGCAGCCAAGACTTGTATGCTAACTATGGCTACACCTTC	.	few	TRBV4-1	TRBJ1-2
CASSEGSGANVLTF	TGTGCCAGCAGCGAGGGCTCTGGGGCCAACGTCCTGACTTTC	.	.	TRBV6-4	TRBJ2-6
CASSASGGRSDEQFF	TGCGCCAGCAGCGCCAGCGGGGGGCGCAGCGATGAGCAGTTCTTC	TRBD2	few	TRBV10-1	TRBJ2-1
CASSLGGDEETQYF	TGTGCCAGCTCTCTCGGGGGGGATGAAGAGACCCAGTACTTC	TRBD2	.	TRBV7-3	TRBJ2-5
CASSYATGQRSHEQFF	TGTGCCAGCAGTTACGCGACGGGACAAAGAAGTCATGAGCAGTTCTTC	.	.	TRBV6-5	TRBJ2-1
CASSYSRVNEQFF	TGTGCCAGCAGTTACTCGAGGGTCAATGAGCAGTTCTTC	.	once	TRBV6-5	TRBJ2-1
CASSFFYRQETQYF	TGTGCCAGCAGCTTCTTCTACAGACAAGAGACCCAGTACTTC	.	once	TRBV5-4	TRBJ2-5